Listed below are T cell receptor beta chains from one sample, sequenced in a study of blood T cell repertoires in COVID-19. Generated by immunoSEQ multiplex PCR, the TCRdb table keeps only in-frame clones and is missing some. The sample includes under 300,000 clones, approximately 82% of them seen just once. Sequencing was carried out using peripheral blood. These receptor sequences come from a woman of 80 years or more with active or convalescent COVID-19. Both conserved end residues are part of each CDR3. The order of the fields is J gene, V gene, D gene, clone size, CDR3 protein, CDR3 DNA. The D gene is left open where the match is weak. For some rows the clone size is stated as once, few or many, or as a class when expanded; others skip it.

J: TRBJ2-3; V: TRBV7-8; D: TRBD1; size: few; CDR3: CASSPLTGGTDTQYF; DNA: TGTGCCAGCAGCCCATTGACAGGGGGGACAGATACGCAGTATTTT
J: TRBJ2-7; V: TRBV20-1; D: .; size: .; CDR3: CSARGHNEQYF; DNA: TGCAGTGCTAGAGGACACAACGAGCAGTACTTC
J: TRBJ1-1; V: TRBV29-1; D: .; size: .; CDR3: CSVVQGNTEAFF; DNA: TGCAGCGTTGTTCAGGGGAACACTGAAGCTTTCTTT
J: TRBJ2-1; V: TRBV18; D: TRBD2; size: .; CDR3: CASSTRTSGSGGEQFF; DNA: TGTGCCAGCTCAACCCGGACTAGCGGGAGTGGCGGTGAGCAGTTCTTC
J: TRBJ1-5; V: TRBV5-1; D: .; size: few; CDR3: CASSLGDSQNSNQPQHF; DNA: TGCGCCAGCAGCTTGGGAGACAGTCAAAATAGCAATCAGCCCCAGCATTTT
J: TRBJ2-7; V: TRBV30; D: .; size: .; CDR3: CAWNREQVSYEQYF; DNA: TGTGCCTGGAACCGGGAGCAGGTTTCCTACGAGCAGTACTTC
J: TRBJ2-3; V: TRBV7-9; D: TRBD2; size: .; CDR3: CASSLSYVAGGVGTQYF; DNA: TGTGCCAGCAGCTTATCATATGTAGCGGGAGGCGTGGGTACGCAGTATTTT
J: TRBJ2-1; V: TRBV29-1; D: .; size: .; CDR3: CSVNVLYNEQFF; DNA: TGCAGCGTCAACGTACTGTACAATGAGCAGTTCTTC
J: TRBJ2-7; V: TRBV19; D: .; size: .; CDR3: CASSRQLNYEQYF; DNA: TGTGCCAGTAGCAGACAGTTGAACTACGAGCAGTACTTC
J: TRBJ2-7; V: TRBV2; D: TRBD1; size: .; CDR3: CASSVQGGIYEQYF; DNA: TGTGCCAGCAGTGTACAGGGGGGAATCTACGAGCAGTACTTC
J: TRBJ2-5; V: TRBV19; D: TRBD1; size: .; CDR3: CATGTGGVMETQYF; DNA: TGTGCCACCGGGACAGGGGGCGTCATGGAGACCCAGTACTTC
J: TRBJ1-6; V: TRBV27; D: .; size: .; CDR3: CASSLGYSGPNNSPLHF; DNA: TGTGCCAGCAGTTTAGGGTACTCAGGGCCGAATAATTCACCCCTCCACTTT
J: TRBJ1-5; V: TRBV24-1; D: TRBD1; size: .; CDR3: CATSETGGVNGNQPQHF; DNA: TGTGCCACCAGTGAGACAGGGGGCGTAAACGGCAATCAGCCCCAGCATTTT
J: TRBJ2-3; V: TRBV28; D: .; size: once; CDR3: CASSRPGVSSSGTDTQYF; DNA: TGTGCCAGCAGTCGGCCAGGGGTTTCGTCCTCCGGAACAGATACGCAGTATTTT
J: TRBJ2-2; V: TRBV5-1; D: .; size: .; CDR3: CASSLLGLNTGELFF; DNA: TGCGCCAGCAGCTTGTTGGGACTTAACACCGGGGAGCTGTTTTTT
J: TRBJ1-1; V: TRBV6-2/TRBV6-3; D: .; size: .; CDR3: CASSYSGGDTEAFF; DNA: TGTGCCAGCAGTTACTCGGGAGGGGACACTGAAGCTTTCTTT
J: TRBJ1-4; V: TRBV6-5; D: .; size: .; CDR3: CAHKSFGHPNEKLFF; DNA: TGTGCCCACAAGTCTTTCGGACACCCAAATGAAAAACTGTTTTTT
J: TRBJ2-1; V: TRBV12-3/TRBV12-4; D: TRBD1; size: few; CDR3: CASSRQGTGEQFF; DNA: TGTGCCAGCAGCCGACAGGGAACAGGTGAGCAGTTCTTC
J: TRBJ1-1; V: TRBV29-1; D: .; size: .; CDR3: CSGTLGNTEAFF; DNA: TGCAGCGGAACCCTAGGGAACACTGAAGCTTTCTTT
J: TRBJ2-2; V: TRBV5-6; D: TRBD2; size: few; CDR3: CASSPIGREGTGELFF; DNA: TGTGCCAGCAGCCCCATAGGGAGGGAGGGCACCGGGGAGCTGTTTTTT
J: TRBJ2-3; V: TRBV29-1; D: .; size: .; CDR3: CSVGGLTDTQYF; DNA: TGCAGCGTTGGCGGACTCACAGATACGCAGTATTTT
J: TRBJ1-3; V: TRBV18; D: TRBD1; size: .; CDR3: CASSTDRVRNTIYF; DNA: TGTGCCAGCTCAACCGACAGGGTGAGGAACACCATATATTTT
J: TRBJ2-1; V: TRBV5-1; D: .; size: .; CDR3: CASTELGSYNEQFF; DNA: TGCGCCAGTACAGAATTGGGCTCCTACAATGAGCAGTTCTTC
J: TRBJ1-2; V: TRBV10-3; D: .; size: .; CDR3: CAITPGWSSGYTF; DNA: TGTGCCATCACTCCGGGGTGGTCTTCCGGCTACACCTTC
J: TRBJ1-2; V: TRBV18; D: .; size: .; CDR3: CASSPPGSGGYTF; DNA: TGTGCCAGCTCACCACCGGGCAGCGGTGGCTACACCTTC
J: TRBJ1-4; V: TRBV5-1; D: TRBD1; size: .; CDR3: CASSRDRGGFNEKLFF; DNA: TGCGCCAGCAGCCGCGACAGGGGGGGCTTTAATGAAAAACTGTTTTTT
J: TRBJ1-1; V: TRBV5-6; D: .; size: once; CDR3: CASSLARGWVTEAFF; DNA: TGTGCCAGCAGCTTGGCCAGGGGATGGGTCACTGAAGCTTTCTTT
J: TRBJ1-1; V: TRBV6-5; D: .; size: .; CDR3: CASGRGGNTEAFF; DNA: TGTGCCAGCGGCCGGGGAGGGAACACTGAAGCTTTCTTT
J: TRBJ2-1; V: TRBV20-1; D: TRBD2; size: .; CDR3: CSARGGNEQFF; DNA: TGCAGTGCTAGGGGGGGGAATGAGCAGTTCTTC
J: TRBJ2-2; V: TRBV10-3; D: TRBD2; size: .; CDR3: CATTGTTGTGELFF; DNA: TGTGCCACAACCGGGACTACTGGGACCGGGGAGCTGTTTTTT
J: TRBJ2-7; V: TRBV7-9; D: TRBD2; size: .; CDR3: CASSLGHVGGAYEQYF; DNA: TGTGCCAGCAGCTTAGGACATGTCGGGGGGGCCTACGAGCAGTACTTC
J: TRBJ1-1; V: TRBV28; D: TRBD1; size: .; CDR3: CASSSGQGRGTEAFF; DNA: TGTGCCAGCAGTTCCGGACAGGGGAGAGGCACTGAAGCTTTCTTT
J: TRBJ1-5; V: TRBV6-5; D: TRBD1; size: .; CDR3: CASSTNDRVHQPQHF; DNA: TGTGCCAGCAGTACAAATGACAGGGTTCATCAGCCCCAGCATTTT
J: TRBJ2-3; V: TRBV21-1; D: .; size: .; CDR3: CASSKKGRPTKGVTDTQYF; DNA: TGTGCCAGCAGCAAAAAGGGGAGGCCCACAAAGGGCGTGACAGATACGCAGTATTTT